The clone carrying this T cell receptor (beta chain) has a count of ten or more. The data derive from a study of patients and donors after allogeneic stem cell transplantation. Germline V gene lookup returns CDR1 DFQATT and CDR2 SNEGSKA (reference sequence). The CDR3 totals 15 residues. V was cut by 0 bases and J by 6 bases, with 17 bases left in between. MiXCR was run by TCRdb on the RT-PCR reads, yielding one entry per CDR3 protein. The data hold more than 75,000 distinct CDR3 sequences, with 5% observed a single time. The TCR originated in a human donor who was either an allogeneic HSCT recipient or a stem cell or donor lymphocyte infusion donor (not recorded which). It is not recorded whose cells these are; they may come from a transplant donor. The gene calls are TRBV20-1 and TRBJ1-2; the D is unclear. The sample taken for sequencing was blood, either unsorted or a sorted T cell fraction (not recorded which). CDR3 nucleotide sequence: TGCAGTGCTAGAGATCTCCTAGTGAGTCGGGATGGCTACACCTTC. Translation gives CSARDLLVSRDGYTF.